This T cell receptor (beta chain) was profiled in a study of cytotoxic CD8 clonotypes in ibrutinib-treated CLL. This CDR3 comprises 15 residues. V was pared by 0 bases and J by 1 base, with 10 bases between. CDR1 and CDR2 from the germline V gene are SGHNT and YYREEE (reference sequence). Here immunoSEQ multiplex PCR was the method, and the copy in TCRdb shows in-frame clones only, minus some. This sample has around 20,000 clones, with about two thirds found just once. This TCR derives from a human donor with chronic lymphocytic leukemia. This sample comprised PBMCs, obtained after 24 months of ibrutinib treatment. The rearrangement uses TRBV5-4 and TRBJ1-1; the D gene is possibly TRBD1 (5 bases). The CDR3: CASSLVFGGNTEAFF. CDR3 nucleotides: TGTGCCAGCAGCTTGGTCTTCGGGGGGAACACTGAAGCTTTCTTT.